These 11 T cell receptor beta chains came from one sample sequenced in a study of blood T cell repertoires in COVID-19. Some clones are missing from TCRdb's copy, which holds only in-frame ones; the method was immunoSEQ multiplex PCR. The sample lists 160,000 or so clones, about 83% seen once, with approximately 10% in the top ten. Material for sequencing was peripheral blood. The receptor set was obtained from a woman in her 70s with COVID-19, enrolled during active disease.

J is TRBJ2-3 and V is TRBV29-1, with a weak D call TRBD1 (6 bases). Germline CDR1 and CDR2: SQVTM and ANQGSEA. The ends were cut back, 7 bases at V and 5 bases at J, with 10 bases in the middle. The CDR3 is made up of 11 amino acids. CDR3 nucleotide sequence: TGCAGCGGTACAGGGAGAGATACGCAGTATTTT. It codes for CSGTGRDTQYF.

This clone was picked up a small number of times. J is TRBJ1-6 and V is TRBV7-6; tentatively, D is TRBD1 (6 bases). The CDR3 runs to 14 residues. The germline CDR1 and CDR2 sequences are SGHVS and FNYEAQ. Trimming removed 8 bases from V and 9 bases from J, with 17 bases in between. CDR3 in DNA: TGTGCCAGCTCTAACAGGGTTTCGTCTTCACCCCTCCACTTT. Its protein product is CASSNRVSSSPLHF.

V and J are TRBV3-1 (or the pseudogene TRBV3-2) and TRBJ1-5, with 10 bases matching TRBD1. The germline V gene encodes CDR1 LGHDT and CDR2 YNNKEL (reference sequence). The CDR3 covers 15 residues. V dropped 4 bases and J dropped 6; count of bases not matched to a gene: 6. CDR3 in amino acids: CASSPGQGNRQPQHF. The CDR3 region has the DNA TGTGCCAGCAGCCCGGGACAGGGGAACCGTCAGCCCCAGCATTTT.

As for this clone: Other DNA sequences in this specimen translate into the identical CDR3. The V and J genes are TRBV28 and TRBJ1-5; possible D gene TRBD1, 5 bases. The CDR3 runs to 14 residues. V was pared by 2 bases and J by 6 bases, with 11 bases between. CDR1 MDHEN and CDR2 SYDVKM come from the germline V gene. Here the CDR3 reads CASSLGQGGQPQHF. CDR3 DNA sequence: TGTGCCAGCAGTTTAGGGCAGGGCGGTCAGCCCCAGCATTTT.

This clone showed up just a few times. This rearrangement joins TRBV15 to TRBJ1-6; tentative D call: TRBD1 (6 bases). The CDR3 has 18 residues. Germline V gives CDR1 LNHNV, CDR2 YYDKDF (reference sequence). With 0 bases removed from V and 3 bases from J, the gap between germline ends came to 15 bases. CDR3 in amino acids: CATSRDPRGEGYNSPLHF. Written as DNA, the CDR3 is TGTGCCACCAGCAGAGACCCCAGGGGTGAAGGCTATAATTCACCCCTCCACTTT.

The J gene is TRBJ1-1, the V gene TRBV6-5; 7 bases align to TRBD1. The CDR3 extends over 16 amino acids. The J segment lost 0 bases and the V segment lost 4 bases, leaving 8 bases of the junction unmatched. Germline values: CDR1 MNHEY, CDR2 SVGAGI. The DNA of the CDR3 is TGTGCCAGCAGTTCTCACCAGACAGGGCTGAACACTGAAGCTTTCTTT. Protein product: CASSSHQTGLNTEAFF.

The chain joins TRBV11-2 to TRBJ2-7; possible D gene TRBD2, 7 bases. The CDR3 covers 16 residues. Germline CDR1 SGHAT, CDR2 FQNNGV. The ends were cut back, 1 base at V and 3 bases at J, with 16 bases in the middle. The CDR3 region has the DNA TGTGCCAGCAGCTTAGGACGGGGGCCGGGGGGCTACGAGCAGTACTTC. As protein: CASSLGRGPGGYEQYF.

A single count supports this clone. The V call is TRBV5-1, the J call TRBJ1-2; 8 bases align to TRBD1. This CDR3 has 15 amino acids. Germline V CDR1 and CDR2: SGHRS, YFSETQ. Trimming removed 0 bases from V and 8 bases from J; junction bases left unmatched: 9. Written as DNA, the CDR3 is TGCGCCAGCAGCTTGGATGGCAGGGGGCCTGGGGGCTACACCTTC. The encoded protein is CASSLDGRGPGGYTF.

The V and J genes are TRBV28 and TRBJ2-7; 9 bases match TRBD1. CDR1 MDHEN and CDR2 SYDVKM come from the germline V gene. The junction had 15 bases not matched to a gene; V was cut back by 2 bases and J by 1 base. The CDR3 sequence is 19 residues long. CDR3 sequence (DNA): TGTGCCAGCAGTTTAACGTTCCTACTATCCGGGACAGGGTCCTACGAGCAGTACTTC. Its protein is CASSLTFLLSGTGSYEQYF.

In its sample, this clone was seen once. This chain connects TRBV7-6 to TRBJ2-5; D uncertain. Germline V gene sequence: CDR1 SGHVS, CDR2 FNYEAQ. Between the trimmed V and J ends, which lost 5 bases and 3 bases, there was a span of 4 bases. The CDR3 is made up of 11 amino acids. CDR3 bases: TGTGCCAGCAGCCAGGAAGAGACCCAGTACTTC. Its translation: CASSQEETQYF.

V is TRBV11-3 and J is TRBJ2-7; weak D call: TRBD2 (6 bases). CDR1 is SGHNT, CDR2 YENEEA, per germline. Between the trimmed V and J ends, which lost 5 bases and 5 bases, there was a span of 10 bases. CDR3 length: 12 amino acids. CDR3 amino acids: CASSLREDEQYF. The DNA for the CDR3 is TGTGCCAGCAGCCTCAGGGAGGACGAGCAGTACTTC.